The next 30 T cell receptor beta chains were all read from a single sample in a study of T cells in tumors after PD-1 blockade. Measured with immunoSEQ multiplex PCR; TCRdb has only the in-frame clones, and not every one. The profile shows approximately 46,000 clones, about four fifths of them singletons. This specimen consisted of PBMCs, obtained before anti-PD-1 treatment. The receptors were sampled from a human donor with basal cell carcinoma.

This clone was seen more than once but under ten times. The chain links TRBV6-2 or TRBV6-3 to TRBJ2-3, with D possibly called TRBD1 or TRBD2 (5 bases each). V gave up 2 bases and J gave up 4 bases, with 10 bases separating them. Germline loops: CDR1 MNHEY, CDR2 SVGEGT. This CDR3 has 14 amino acids. CDR3 in DNA: TGTGCCAGCAGTTACGGGGGTATCTCAGATACGCAGTATTTT. Its translation is CASSYGGISDTQYF.

The V and J genes are TRBV5-1 and TRBJ2-1, with TRBD2 identical over 11 bases. The CDR3 runs 16 residues. CDR1 SGHRS and CDR2 YFSETQ come from the germline V gene. V lost 4 bases and J lost 10; bases outside the gene matches: 13. The CDR3 DNA is TGCGCCAGCAGCCGGCGCACGGGCGCTAGCGGGGGGGAGCAGTTCTTC. This encodes CASSRRTGASGGEQFF.

The rearrangement joins TRBV5-4 to TRBJ2-5; 9 bases line up with TRBD2. J lost 5 bases, V lost 4 bases, and 12 bases had no gene match. The CDR3 consists of 16 residues. The V gene's germline CDR1 is SGHNT and CDR2 YYREEE (reference sequence). The CDR3 nucleotides are TGTGCCAGCAGCCCGAGTGCACTAGCGGGTTCGGAGACCCAGTACTTC. It encodes CASSPSALAGSETQYF.

The V and J genes are TRBV6-5 and TRBJ2-1, with D possibly being TRBD2 (6 bases). The CDR3 covers 14 residues. Trimming removed 4 bases at V and 9 bases at J, with 16 bases between. The germline CDR1 and CDR2 sequences are MNHEY and SVGAGI. CDR3 region: CASSSGTSYSEQFF. The CDR3 coding sequence is TGTGCCAGCAGTTCTGGGACTTCCTATAGTGAGCAGTTCTTC.

The V call is TRBV6-4, the J call TRBJ1-1; D unclear. Germline CDR1 and CDR2: MRHNA and SNTAGT. Trimming took 6 bases from V and 3 from J, leaving 14 bases between them. The CDR3 runs 14 residues. The CDR3 DNA reads as TGTGCCAGCAGCCGCGATAGGCTGGACACTGAAGCTTTCTTT. This translates into CASSRDRLDTEAFF.

The V call is TRBV7-6, the J call TRBJ2-1; 8 bases line up with TRBD2. The ends lost 2 bases at V and 0 bases at J; junction bases unmatched: 6. Germline CDR1 and CDR2: SGHVS and FNYEAQ. This CDR3 region has 17 residues. This chain's CDR3 is CASSLFGGGSSYNEQFF. The DNA for the CDR3 is TGTGCCAGCAGCTTATTCGGGGGGGGAAGCTCCTACAATGAGCAGTTCTTC. The variable domain in full, with the rest retrieved from reference TRBV7-6 and TRBJ2-1, is GAGVSQSPRYKVTKRGQDVALRCDPISGHVSLYWYRQALGQGPEFLTYFNYEAQQDKSGLPNDRFSAERPEGSISTLTIQRTEQRDSAMYRCASSLFGGGSSYNEQFFGPGTRLTVL.

The rearrangement joins TRBV18 to TRBJ2-5; no firm D call. Trimming removed 1 base from V and 1 base from J, with 1 base in between. Germline V CDR1 and CDR2: KGHSH, LQKENI. There are 12 residues in the CDR3. The CDR3 DNA follows: TGTGCCAGCTCACCACTCCAAGAGACCCAGTACTTC. Translating it yields CASSPLQETQYF.

The chain employs TRBV29-1 and TRBJ1-5; 7 bases match TRBD1. Germline-derived CDR1 and CDR2 are SQVTM and ANQGSEA. This CDR3 is built from 13 residues. Trimming at V came to 6 bases and at J to 0 bases, leaving 2 bases not matched to a gene. This CDR3 is CSVGQDSNQPQHF. In DNA form, the CDR3 reads TGCAGCGTAGGACAGGATAGCAATCAGCCCCAGCATTTT.

CDR3 protein: CASSQGLAGPTDTQYF. CDR3 DNA: TGTGCCAGCAGCCAAGGACTAGCGGGGCCCACAGATACGCAGTATTTT. The J gene is TRBJ2-3, the V gene TRBV3-1 (or the pseudogene TRBV3-2); 11 bases align to TRBD2. V dropped 1 base and J dropped 2; count of bases not matched to a gene: 2. Germline CDR1 reads LGHDT; CDR2 reads YNNKEL (reference sequence). The CDR3 extends over 16 amino acids.

The chain links TRBV6-6 to TRBJ2-1; 14 bases map to TRBD2. The trim removed 5 bases at V and 0 bases at J, leaving 24 bases unmatched. Germline V gene sequence: CDR1 MNHNY, CDR2 SVGAGI (reference sequence). The CDR3 sequence is 24 residues long. Here the CDR3 reads CASSHINIGTSGSAYTSSYNEQFF. The CDR3 bases are TGTGCCAGCAGTCACATAAATATTGGGACTAGCGGGAGTGCGTATACTAGCTCCTACAATGAGCAGTTCTTC.

The CDR3, as DNA: TGTGCCAGCTCACCATCGGCCCAGGGTAGGGACACCATATATTTT. Its translation is CASSPSAQGRDTIYF. V is TRBV18 and J is TRBJ1-3; D is perhaps TRBD1 (5 bases). CDR1 is KGHSH, CDR2 LQKENI, per germline. This CDR3 region has 15 residues. V was shortened by 2 bases and J by 8 bases, with 16 bases between the two germline ends.

The chain has TRBV18 and TRBJ1-2; TRBD1 aligns across 7 bases. The CDR3 loop spans 14 amino acids. CDR1 and CDR2 (germline): KGHSH, LQKENI. V lost 3 bases and J lost 5; bases outside the gene matches: 6. CDR3 protein: CASSPPRDSYGYTF. CDR3 DNA: TGTGCCAGCTCACCCCCACGGGACAGTTATGGCTACACCTTC.

The chain links TRBV5-1 to TRBJ1-3, with 7 bases aligning to TRBD1. This CDR3 has 15 residues. Trimming took 2 bases from V and 4 from J; bases not matched to a gene: 6. Germline V lookup: CDR1 SGHRS, CDR2 YFSETQ. CDR3 nucleotides: TGCGCCAGCAGCTTCGACAGGGCTTCAGGAAACACCATATATTTT. It is translated as CASSFDRASGNTIYF.

The rearrangement joins TRBV2 to TRBJ1-1; TRBD1 matches at 8 bases. V lost 5 bases to trimming and J lost 9 bases; unmatched junction nucleotides: 8. Germline loops: CDR1 SNHLY, CDR2 FYNNEI. The CDR3 spans 13 residues. CDR3 DNA: TGTGCCAGCAGTTCGACAGGGGAGAGGAAAGCTTTCTTT. This gives the protein CASSSTGERKAFF.

This clone showed up just a few times. The V call is TRBV10-2, the J call TRBJ2-3, with 10 nucleotides matching TRBD2. CDR1 is WSHSY and CDR2 is SAAADI in the germline V gene. The CDR3 length is 19 residues. Losses at the gene ends were 3 bases for V and 7 bases for J; bases not matched to a gene: 19. This chain's CDR3 is CASSEVREAGGDLGNTQYF. CDR3 nucleotides: TGCGCCAGCAGTGAAGTTAGGGAAGCGGGAGGGGACCTCGGAAATACGCAGTATTTT.

The chain is built from TRBV18 and TRBJ1-5; TRBD1 agrees at 7 bases. Germline V gene lookup returns CDR1 KGHSH and CDR2 LQKENI. V was pared by 4 bases and J by 2 bases, with 2 bases of the junction left unmatched. The CDR3 runs 14 residues. Written as DNA, the CDR3 is TGTGCCAGCTCACGAGGACAGGGCAATCAGCCCCAGCATTTT. It yields the protein CASSRGQGNQPQHF.

The chain uses TRBV28 and TRBJ1-2; 8 bases fit TRBD1. J was trimmed by 3 bases and V by 11 bases; bases with no gene match: 5. The CDR3 length is 12 residues. Germline CDR1 is MDHEN and CDR2 is SYDVKM. The CDR3 protein is CAAQGAHYGYTF. The CDR3 region has the DNA TGTGCCGCGCAGGGGGCCCACTATGGCTACACCTTC.

The chain joins TRBV5-4 to TRBJ2-6; weak D call: TRBD1 (5 bases). The CDR3 is 15 residues long. Trimming took 4 bases from V and 2 from J, leaving 10 bases between them. CDR1 is SGHNT, CDR2 YYREEE, per germline (reference sequence). The CDR3 DNA is TGTGCCAGCAGCCCTGACAGTCCTGGGGCCAACGTCCTGACTTTC. This codes for CASSPDSPGANVLTF.

The rearrangement uses TRBV18 and TRBJ1-2, with 8 bases that match TRBD1. The trim removed 4 bases at V and 6 bases at J, leaving 10 bases unmatched. CDR1 KGHSH and CDR2 LQKENI come from the germline V gene. The CDR3 has 15 amino acids. For the CDR3, the DNA is TGTGCCAGCTCACTCGTCCGGACAGGGTTTCATGGCTACACCTTC. Its translation is CASSLVRTGFHGYTF.

V gene TRBV6-5 combines with J gene TRBJ1-5, with 8 bases lining up with TRBD1. CDR1 is MNHEY, CDR2 SVGAGI, per germline. V lost 6 bases, J lost 6 bases, and 7 bases stayed unmatched. The CDR3 is made up of 14 amino acids. The DNA for the CDR3 is TGTGCCAGCAGCCCCAGGGGGCAGAGTCAGCCCCAGCATTTT. The encoded protein is CASSPRGQSQPQHF.

V is TRBV7-6 and J is TRBJ2-5; weak D call: TRBD1 (5 bases). Trimming shortened V by 2 bases and J by 5 bases, and 15 bases separated the two germline ends. Germline V gene sequence: CDR1 SGHVS, CDR2 FNYEAQ. The CDR3 spans 15 residues. This chain's CDR3 is CASSLLDTSVETQYF. As DNA, the CDR3 is TGTGCCAGCAGCTTATTGGACACCAGCGTGGAGACCCAGTACTTC.

By sample fraction, this clone is medium-sized. This chain's CDR3 is CASSPQGGAGNQPQHF. In nucleotides, the CDR3 is TGTGCCAGCAGCCCACAGGGAGGGGCTGGCAATCAGCCCCAGCATTTT. This chain connects TRBV7-2 to TRBJ1-5; perhaps TRBD1 as D (6 bases). The V end lost 5 bases, the J end lost 2 bases, and 16 bases lay between the germline ends. Germline CDR1 SGHTA, CDR2 FQGNSA. CDR3 length: 16 amino acids.

The genes are TRBV15 and TRBJ2-1; 7 bases fit TRBD2. V lost 1 base to trimming and J lost 6 bases; unmatched junction nucleotides: 12. Germline V gives CDR1 LNHNV, CDR2 YYDKDF (reference sequence). The CDR3 is 17 amino acids. The CDR3 sequence: CATSRGTGTTRPNEQFF. The CDR3 DNA reads TGTGCCACCAGCAGAGGTACCGGGACTACTAGACCCAATGAGCAGTTCTTC.

V gene TRBV6-5 combines with J gene TRBJ1-1, with D perhaps TRBD1 (5 bases). The germline gives CDR1 MNHEY, CDR2 SVGAGI. Trimming took off 6 bases at V and 5 bases at J, with 19 bases between the two ends. CDR3 length: 15 residues. CDR3 sequence (DNA): TGTGCCAGCAGCCGAGTCGGGACTAAAGGAACTGAAGCTTTCTTT. It codes for CASSRVGTKGTEAFF.

This clone was seen a few times. The rearrangement uses TRBV5-6 and TRBJ2-2, with D possibly matching TRBD1 (6 bases). The V end was cut by 1 base, the J end by 4 bases, with 8 bases between. CDR1 and CDR2 from the germline V gene are SGHDT and YYEEEE. There are 14 residues in the CDR3. CDR3 region: CASSLRQATGELFF. CDR3 sequence (DNA): TGTGCCAGCAGCTTGAGACAGGCCACCGGGGAGCTGTTTTTT.

This clone has only one observation. The V gene is TRBV6-2 or TRBV6-3, the J gene TRBJ2-7; no clear D gene. From germline, CDR1 is MNHEY and CDR2 SVGEGT. The CDR3 is 12 amino acids. Trimming pared 1 base from V and 5 bases from J, leaving 6 bases between. For the CDR3, the DNA is TGTGCCAGCAGTTACTTCCCCAACGAGCAGTACTTC. Translation: CASSYFPNEQYF.

A remark on this clone: The same CDR3 can be traced to other DNA sequences in this sample. This rearrangement joins TRBV2 to TRBJ2-5; 11 nucleotides line up with TRBD2. The CDR3 is 14 amino acids. V lost 2 bases and J lost 5; bases outside the gene matches: 1. Germline V gene data show CDR1 as SNHLY and CDR2 as FYNNEI. The CDR3 region has the DNA TGTGCCAGCAGTGAATCTAGCGGGAGGGAGACCCAGTACTTC. This encodes CASSESSGRETQYF.

About this clone: Other nucleotide sequences in the sample specify the same CDR3. The V and J genes are TRBV18 and TRBJ1-5; D remains unclear. There are 13 residues in the CDR3. V gave up 3 bases and J gave up 4 bases, with 7 bases separating them. Germline V gives CDR1 KGHSH, CDR2 LQKENI. The CDR3 loop is CASSPDRNQPQHF. In DNA form, the CDR3 reads TGTGCCAGCTCACCGGATAGAAATCAGCCCCAGCATTTT. Full variable domain (missing parts from reference TRBV18 and TRBJ1-5): NAGVMQNPRHLVRRRGQEARLRCSPMKGHSHVYWYRQLPEEGLKFMVYLQKENIIDESGMPKERFSAEFPKEGPSILRIQQVVRGDSAAYFCASSPDRNQPQHFGDGTRLSIL.

This clone turned up a few times. This chain links TRBV19 with TRBJ1-5; 11 bases map to TRBD1. Germline lookup yields CDR1 LNHDA and CDR2 SQIVND (reference sequence). CDR3 length: 16 amino acids. The V and J ends lost 4 bases and 3 bases, in that order; junction bases with no gene match: 5. The CDR3 reads CASSTGQGAVNQPQHF. CDR3 sequence (DNA): TGTGCCAGTAGTACCGGACAGGGGGCGGTCAATCAGCCCCAGCATTTT.

This rearrangement joins TRBV7-2 to TRBJ1-1; D call uncertain. Germline V gene sequence: CDR1 SGHTA, CDR2 FQGNSA. Trimming took off 1 base at V and 6 bases at J, with 12 bases between the two ends. The CDR3 is made up of 14 amino acids. CDR3 nucleotide sequence: TGTGCCAGCAGCTTAGAAGGGTCTAGGGCTGAAGCTTTCTTT. The encoded protein is CASSLEGSRAEAFF.